This T cell receptor beta chain was retrieved from a study of T cell responses to AZD1222 COVID-19 vaccine. Notes on this clone: The antigen remains undetermined.

Clones were sequenced by immunoSEQ multiplex PCR, and TCRdb holds only the in-frame ones, with some missing. The data hold roughly 100,000 clones, with roughly 90% observed a single time. General study points: In a largely white British group with more females than males, clonal diversity was possibly underestimated. At study baseline, merely five or six AZD1222 recipients were seropositive.

CDR3 length: 16 residues. Germline assignment: CDR1 SNHLY and CDR2 FYNNEI. V gave up 5 bases and J gave up 3 bases, with 20 bases separating them. V gene TRBV2 combines with J gene TRBJ2-7, with D hard to call. Here the sequenced sample was peripheral blood, taken on day 0 of AZD1222 vaccination. The receptor comes from an adult in good health. DNA for the CDR3: TGTGCCAGCAGTCTACGGGTACCGGCTAGACTCTACGAGCAGTACTTC. This codes for CASSLRVPARLYEQYF.